These 8 T cell receptor beta chains came from one sample sequenced in a study of blood T cells in healthy people across ages. A sample-barcoded 5' primer and a J-beta primer mix were used in a second PCR of roughly 7 to 11 cycles. Via MiXCR, TCRdb re-called the 5' RACE reads, giving one row per CDR3 protein. The data contain approximately 810,000 distinct CDR3 sequences, about 28% of them singletons. Sequencing was done on a sample of blood. Receptors originate from a woman aged 80 or over in good health.

This clonotype has at least ten counts. This chain uses TRBV4-3 with TRBJ1-2, with 7 bases lining up with TRBD1. Trimming took 1 base from V and 6 from J; bases not matched to a gene: 5. The germline gives CDR1 LGHNA, CDR2 YSLEER. The CDR3 is made up of 14 amino acids. CDR3 sequence: CASSQGDRDHGYTF. CDR3 DNA: TGCGCCAGCAGCCAAGGCGACAGGGATCATGGCTACACCTTC.

In the case of this clonotype: A read error is possible here, since a much larger clone lies one base away. This rearrangement joins TRBV12-3 or TRBV12-4 to TRBJ2-2; weak D call: TRBD2 (5 bases). There are 15 residues in the CDR3. Here the CDR3 DNA reads TGTGCCAGCAGTTTCCTCACCGGGGTTACCGGGGAGCGGTTTTTT. This codes for CASSFLTGVTGERFF.

About this clonotype itself: A much larger clone differs by one base, so this may be a read error. J is TRBJ2-7 and V is TRBV7-2, with a tentative D call TRBD1 (5 bases). The J call is uncertain, as TRBJ2-5 better fits the DNA end. CDR1 and CDR2 from the germline V gene are SGHTA and FQGNSA. This CDR3 comprises 14 residues. The CDR3 region is CASCQRWGLGTQYF. CDR3 coding DNA: TGTGCCAGCTGCCAAAGATGGGGCCTGGGGACCCAGTACTTC.

This clonotype was found many times. V gene TRBV6-5 combines with J gene TRBJ1-6, with D unresolved. The V end lost 8 bases, the J end lost 0 bases, and 8 bases lay between the germline ends. From germline, CDR1 is MNHEY and CDR2 SVGAGI. This CDR3 contains 14 residues. For the CDR3, the DNA is TGTGCCAGCCGCAGAGACTCCTATAATTCACCCCTCCACTTT. This translates into CASRRDSYNSPLHF.

This clonotype has more than one count but fewer than ten. The genes are TRBV20-1 and TRBJ1-1, with unresolved D. Germline V gene data show CDR1 as DFQATT and CDR2 as SNEGSKA (reference sequence). The V end was cut by 0 bases, the J end by 1 base, with 9 bases between. The CDR3 totals 14 residues. The chain's CDR3 is CSAREAGPNTEAFF. The CDR3 DNA is TGCAGTGCTAGAGAGGCAGGTCCGAACACTGAAGCTTTCTTT.

This clonotype was seen ten or more times. The rearrangement uses TRBV20-1 and TRBJ2-3; D is possibly TRBD1 (5 bases). Looked up from germline, CDR1 is DFQATT and CDR2 is SNEGSKA (reference sequence). This CDR3 contains 13 residues. V gave up 5 bases and J gave up 3 bases, with 12 bases separating them. In nucleotides, the CDR3 is TGCAGTGCTCCTAGGGGTTTGACAGATACGCAGTATTTT. Encoded protein: CSAPRGLTDTQYF.

The V call is TRBV20-1, the J call TRBJ2-3; D call uncertain. Per the germline V gene, CDR1 is DFQATT and CDR2 is SNEGSKA (reference sequence). This CDR3 has 15 amino acids. The germline V and J ends were trimmed by 6 bases and 5 bases, with 21 bases remaining between them. Written as DNA, the CDR3 is TGCAGTGCCGGAGATAGCTCAATGCGAGTAGATACGCAGTATTTT. It encodes CSAGDSSMRVDTQYF.

This clonotype has ten or more counts. This may come from a read error, since a much larger clone is one base off. The chain carries TRBV10-3 and TRBJ2-5, with 9 bases lining up with TRBD2. The CDR3 is made up of 15 amino acids. Germline V gene sequence: CDR1 ENHRY, CDR2 SYGVKD. Trimming at V came to 7 bases and at J to 5 bases, leaving 11 bases not matched to a gene. The CDR3 DNA reads as TGTGCCATCAACCGTAAGGGACTAGCATGGGAGACCCAGTACTTC. Residues: CAINRKGLAWETQYF.